This TCR beta chain was sequenced in a study of blood T cell repertoires in COVID-19. Study-level background: The origin of the acute and convalescent COVID-19 samples was the United States, Italy and Spain.

In the study's own analysis: Amplification of reference gene primers provided the estimated nucleated cell counts. The assay was immunoSEQ multiplex PCR, and TCRdb's table has in-frame clones only and misses some. That table furnishes V, J and clone size, whereas the DNA furnished D and trimming. This sample carries some 380,000 clones, 81% of them seen once, and the ten largest clones take 0.85% to 1.2%. This CDR3 has 16 residues. Germline trimming cut 5 bases from V and 1 base from J; bases unmatched to any gene: 2. Germline V lookup: CDR1 SEHNR, CDR2 FQNEAQ (reference sequence). The receptor was derived from a human donor with acute or convalescent COVID-19. The donor label of this sample is uncertain. The sequencing input was peripheral blood. V usage is TRBV7-9 and J usage is TRBJ1-6, with 10 bases lining up with TRBD1. CDR3 residues: CASSRDRGSYNSPLHF. For the CDR3, the DNA is TGTGCCAGCAGCCGGGACAGGGGTTCCTATAATTCACCCCTCCACTTT.